The clone carrying this T cell receptor beta chain showed up just a few times. The sample belongs to a study of blood T cell repertoires in COVID-19. Study details: The study drew acute and convalescent COVID-19 samples from the United States, Italy and Spain. PBMCs, B-cell-depleted T cells, or T cells were the source of the cDNA or gDNA that made up the material.

The repertoire was sequenced with immunoSEQ multiplex PCR; TCRdb's copy has only in-frame clones and lacks some. The repertoire holds fewer than 150,000 clones, with almost 90% as singletons. The source of this sequence is a man aged 50-59 years with active or convalescent COVID-19. The specimen was peripheral blood.

In DNA, the CDR3 is TGTGCCAGCAGCCTCCGGGACAGGGGCCCTGGAAACACCATATATTTT. Its protein product is CASSLRDRGPGNTIYF. This chain joins TRBV7-8 and TRBJ1-3; 10 bases align to TRBD1. Germline assignment: CDR1 SGHVS and CDR2 FQNEAQ. This CDR3 is built from 16 residues. The V and J ends lost 5 bases and 2 bases, in that order; junction bases with no gene match: 6.